These 26 T cell receptor beta chains were all obtained from the same sample, sequenced in a study of T cells in localized non-small cell lung cancer. Libraries were prepared by immunoSEQ multiplex PCR; TCRdb keeps only in-frame clonotypes and omits some of them. The sample shows 65,000 to 90,000 clones, around three quarters of them seen only once. This specimen consisted of PBMCs, obtained before any cancer treatment. The source of these receptors is a man aged 40 to 75 with stage II squamous cell lung carcinoma.

This sequence joins TRBV2 and TRBJ2-7; D is unresolved. Trimming left V 4 bases short and J 9 bases short, with 13 bases between. From germline, CDR1 is SNHLY and CDR2 FYNNEI. The CDR3 covers 12 residues. For the CDR3, the DNA is TGTGCCAGCAGTGCGGACCTCGCGCGGCAGTACTTC. Translated, it gives CASSADLARQYF.

The gene calls are TRBV7-9 and TRBJ2-5, with TRBD2 as a possible D gene (6 bases). Germline-derived CDR1 and CDR2 are SEHNR and FQNEAQ (reference sequence). V was cut by 3 bases and J by 4 bases, with 15 bases left in between. CDR3 size: 15 residues. The CDR3 DNA reads as TGTGCCAGCAGCTTTTCCGACTGGAGGGGAGAGACCCAGTACTTC. Protein: CASSFSDWRGETQYF.

This rearrangement joins TRBV11-3 to TRBJ2-7; D is perhaps TRBD2 (6 bases). Deletions cut 0 bases from V and 5 bases from J, with 14 bases between. Germline V CDR1 and CDR2: SGHNT, YENEEA. The CDR3 is made up of 15 amino acids. The chain's CDR3 is CASSLDPTGANEQYF. The DNA of the CDR3 is TGTGCCAGCAGCTTAGATCCTACGGGAGCTAACGAGCAGTACTTC.

This clone was observed a handful of times. The chain recombines TRBV28 with TRBJ1-2; no firm D call. CDR3 length: 13 residues. The germline V and J ends were trimmed by 3 bases and 4 bases, with 9 bases remaining between them. CDR1 MDHEN and CDR2 SYDVKM come from the germline V gene. The CDR3 spells CASSFQSAYGYTF. In DNA form, the CDR3 reads TGTGCCAGCAGTTTCCAGTCTGCCTATGGCTACACCTTC.

The chain has TRBV28 and TRBJ1-5; tentatively, D is TRBD1 (6 bases). Per germline, CDR1 MDHEN and CDR2 SYDVKM. The V gene lost 2 bases and the J gene lost 0 bases, with 11 bases spanning the gap. The CDR3 extends over 16 amino acids. The CDR3 bases are TGTGCCAGCAGTTTACAACAGGGATATAGCAATCAGCCCCAGCATTTT. Translating gives CASSLQQGYSNQPQHF.

The V call is TRBV2, the J call TRBJ2-7, with D tentatively TRBD1 (6 bases). CDR1 and CDR2 from the germline V gene are SNHLY and FYNNEI. The length of the CDR3 is 14 residues. V lost 6 bases, J lost 2 bases, and 14 bases lay in between. CDR3 bases: TGTGCCAGCAGCCCCCGGACAGTAACCTACGAGCAGTACTTC. It yields the protein CASSPRTVTYEQYF.

This chain joins TRBV7-9 and TRBJ2-3, with D possibly called TRBD1 or TRBD2 (5 bases each). Germline V gives CDR1 SEHNR, CDR2 FQNEAQ (reference sequence). The CDR3 length is 12 residues. V dropped 4 bases and J dropped 13 bases, with 15 bases sitting between them. CDR3 sequence: CASSSGAQEEYF. DNA of the CDR3: TGTGCCAGCAGCTCCGGGGCCCAGGAGGAGTATTTT.

V is TRBV28 and J is TRBJ1-2, with 7 nucleotides matching TRBD1. Germline V CDR1 and CDR2: MDHEN, SYDVKM. The CDR3 extends over 14 amino acids. V shed 5 bases and J 7 bases; nucleotides not matched to a gene: 10. The CDR3 sequence: CASSVLQGSVGYTF. DNA for the CDR3: TGTGCCAGCAGTGTACTACAGGGGTCGGTTGGCTACACCTTC.

The rearrangement joins TRBV5-6 to TRBJ1-2; D remains ambiguous. V shed 4 bases and J shed 2 bases, with 12 bases lying between them. The CDR3 spans 14 residues. CDR1 is SGHDT, CDR2 YYEEEE, per germline. The CDR3: CASSPPDGNYGYTF. CDR3 in DNA: TGTGCCAGCAGCCCGCCGGACGGCAACTATGGCTACACCTTC.

The gene calls are TRBV15 and TRBJ2-3; no clear D gene. CDR3 length equals 16 residues. The V end lost 1 base, the J end lost 2 bases, and 13 bases lay between the germline ends. CDR1 is LNHNV, CDR2 YYDKDF, per germline (reference sequence). CDR3 nucleotides: TGTGCCACCAGCAGAGGCCCCTATCTAGTCACAGATACGCAGTATTTT. Protein sequence: CATSRGPYLVTDTQYF. Based on the CDR3 plus reference TRBV15 and TRBJ2-3, the full variable domain is DAMVIQNPRYQVTQFGKPVTLSCSQTLNHNVMYWYQQKSSQAPKLLFHYYDKDFNNEADTPDNFQSRRPNTSFCFLDIRSPGLGDTAMYLCATSRGPYLVTDTQYFGPGTRLTVL.

The CDR3 DNA reads as TGTGCCAGTAGTAAGGTCGGGATAGACCAAGAGACCCAGTACTTC. This encodes CASSKVGIDQETQYF. V and J are TRBV19 and TRBJ2-5; possibly TRBD2 for D (5 bases). The CDR3 runs to 15 residues. The germline V gene encodes CDR1 LNHDA and CDR2 SQIVND (reference sequence). V was trimmed by 4 bases and J by 0 bases, leaving 12 bases between them. Together with reference TRBV19 and TRBJ2-5, the CDR3 gives the full variable domain: DGGITQSPKYLFRKEGQNVTLSCEQNLNHDAMYWYRQDPGQGLRLIYYSQIVNDFQKGDIAEGYSVSREKKESFPLTVTSAQKNPTAFYLCASSKVGIDQETQYFGPGTRLLVL.

V and J are TRBV5-1 and TRBJ1-2, with D hard to call. Germline V gene sequence: CDR1 SGHRS, CDR2 YFSETQ. This CDR3 contains 13 residues. The V and J ends lost 0 bases and 4 bases respectively, with 7 bases between them. The chain's CDR3 is CASSLGRGYGYTF. DNA of the CDR3: TGCGCCAGCAGCTTGGGGCGGGGCTATGGCTACACCTTC.

This clone was counted a single time. J is TRBJ2-7 and V is TRBV5-5; possible D gene TRBD2, 7 bases. Germline CDR1 is SGHKS and CDR2 is YYEKEE (reference sequence). The CDR3 is 13 residues long. Trimming shortened V by 2 bases and J by 4 bases, and 10 bases separated the two germline ends. CDR3 nucleotides: TGTGCCAGCAGCTTCGGGGGGCGGTACGAGCAGTACTTC. It is translated as CASSFGGRYEQYF.

The V and J genes are TRBV21-1 and TRBJ2-2; no check of the table's D call, TRBD2, against the DNA was made. TRBV21-1 corresponds to a pseudogene. The CDR3 covers 16 residues. CDR3: CASSAFVSRNTGELFF. DNA of the CDR3: TGTGCCAGCAGCGCGTTCGTGTCCCGGAACACCGGGGAGCTGTTTTTT.

This clone was seen just once. The genes are TRBV19 and TRBJ2-4, with a weak D call TRBD1 (6 bases). The germline V and J ends were trimmed by 6 bases and 7 bases, with 16 bases remaining between them. This CDR3 contains 14 residues. Germline-derived CDR1 and CDR2 are LNHDA and SQIVND (reference sequence). As DNA, the CDR3 is TGTGCCAGTAGCTCCACAGGGAGAGGGAACATTCAGTACTTC. Protein sequence: CASSSTGRGNIQYF. Together with reference TRBV19 and TRBJ2-4, the CDR3 gives the full variable domain: DGGITQSPKYLFRKEGQNVTLSCEQNLNHDAMYWYRQDPGQGLRLIYYSQIVNDFQKGDIAEGYSVSREKKESFPLTVTSAQKNPTAFYLCASSSTGRGNIQYFGAGTRLSVL.

The chain joins TRBV15 to TRBJ1-1; tentatively, D is TRBD1 (5 bases). CDR1 is LNHNV and CDR2 is YYDKDF in the germline V gene (reference sequence). The germline V and J ends were trimmed by 1 base and 1 base, with 13 bases remaining between them. The length of the CDR3 is 16 residues. The CDR3 nucleotides are TGTGCCACCAGCAGAGGATTGGGACGTAGGAACACTGAAGCTTTCTTT. Translated: CATSRGLGRRNTEAFF.

The chain links TRBV19 to TRBJ1-5; 7 positions agree with TRBD1. Trimming removed 3 bases from V and 11 bases from J; junction bases left unmatched: 4. CDR1 and CDR2 (germline): LNHDA, SQIVND (reference sequence). The CDR3 sequence is 12 residues long. CDR3 loop: CASSIPQGAQHF. In DNA, the CDR3 is TGTGCCAGTAGTATCCCTCAGGGGGCCCAGCATTTT.

As DNA, the CDR3 is TGTGCCAGCAGCGCCCGGGCAGGCGCTACCTACGAGCAGTACTTC. This encodes CASSARAGATYEQYF. The rearrangement uses TRBV7-8 and TRBJ2-7; no clear D. This CDR3 is built from 15 residues. V lost 5 bases, J lost 2 bases, and 16 bases lay in between. CDR1 SGHVS and CDR2 FQNEAQ come from the germline V gene.

This rearrangement joins TRBV19 to TRBJ2-5; 7 positions agree with TRBD2. Germline loops: CDR1 LNHDA, CDR2 SQIVND (reference sequence). The trim removed 4 bases at V and 5 bases at J, leaving 4 bases unmatched. The CDR3 loop spans 13 amino acids. The CDR3 loop is CASSTLALETQYF. CDR3 coding DNA: TGTGCCAGTAGTACACTAGCGTTGGAGACCCAGTACTTC.

The chain couples TRBV6-6 to TRBJ2-7; weak D call: TRBD1 (6 bases). Trimming cost V 3 bases and J 2 bases, with 11 bases left between them. Germline values: CDR1 MNHNY, CDR2 SVGAGI (reference sequence). There are 14 residues in the CDR3. The CDR3 sequence: CASSYKGDAYEQYF. The CDR3 DNA follows: TGTGCCAGCAGTTATAAGGGGGACGCCTACGAGCAGTACTTC.

V usage is TRBV7-9 and J usage is TRBJ2-1; D possibly uses TRBD1 or TRBD2 (5 bases each). Trimming cost V 5 bases and J 4 bases, with 12 bases left between them. Germline CDR1 and CDR2: SEHNR and FQNEAQ (reference sequence). The CDR3 runs 14 residues. The CDR3 region is CASSKPGRYNEQFF. CDR3 sequence (DNA): TGTGCCAGCAGCAAACCGGGACGGTACAATGAGCAGTTCTTC.

V is TRBV6-5 and J is TRBJ1-6; D is possibly TRBD1 (5 bases). V lost 6 bases and J 7 bases, leaving 10 bases between the germline ends. Germline V CDR1 and CDR2: MNHEY, SVGAGI. This CDR3 is 13 amino acids long. CDR3 sequence reads: CASRPSGNSPLHF. CDR3 nucleotides: TGTGCCAGCAGGCCATCAGGGAATTCACCCCTCCACTTT.

This sequence joins TRBV29-1 and TRBJ2-3, with a possible D match to TRBD1 (5 bases). The germline V gene encodes CDR1 SQVTM and CDR2 ANQGSEA. The CDR3 totals 14 residues. V was trimmed by 3 bases and J by 4 bases, leaving 14 bases between them. The CDR3 loop is CSVDGQISPDTQYF. CDR3 in DNA: TGCAGCGTTGATGGACAAATATCACCAGATACGCAGTATTTT.

This clone has just a few counts. The V and J genes are TRBV7-9 and TRBJ2-1; no clear D gene. Trimming cost V 3 bases and J 8 bases, with 20 bases left between them. Germline values: CDR1 SEHNR, CDR2 FQNEAQ (reference sequence). CDR3 length: 16 amino acids. CDR3 coding DNA: TGTGCCAGCAGCTTTCATCAGACCCAAGGTAGGGATGAGCAGTTCTTC. Amino acid sequence: CASSFHQTQGRDEQFF.

The rearrangement uses TRBV14 and TRBJ2-7, with TRBD1 as a possible D gene (6 bases). This CDR3 is built from 12 residues. Deletions cut 2 bases from V and 12 bases from J, with 14 bases between. Germline V lookup: CDR1 SGHDN, CDR2 FVKESK. The CDR3 DNA sequence: TGTGCCAGCAGCCAAACCGGACAGAATCGGTACTTC. Translation gives CASSQTGQNRYF.

This clone was counted a single time. This chain connects TRBV7-9 to TRBJ1-2; D remains ambiguous. The CDR3 is 14 residues long. V was pared by 4 bases and J by 8 bases, with 17 bases between. Germline CDR1 SEHNR, CDR2 FQNEAQ (reference sequence). CDR3 region: CASSSDALPRGYTF. In nucleotides, the CDR3 is TGTGCCAGCAGCTCAGACGCTCTACCCCGAGGCTACACCTTC.